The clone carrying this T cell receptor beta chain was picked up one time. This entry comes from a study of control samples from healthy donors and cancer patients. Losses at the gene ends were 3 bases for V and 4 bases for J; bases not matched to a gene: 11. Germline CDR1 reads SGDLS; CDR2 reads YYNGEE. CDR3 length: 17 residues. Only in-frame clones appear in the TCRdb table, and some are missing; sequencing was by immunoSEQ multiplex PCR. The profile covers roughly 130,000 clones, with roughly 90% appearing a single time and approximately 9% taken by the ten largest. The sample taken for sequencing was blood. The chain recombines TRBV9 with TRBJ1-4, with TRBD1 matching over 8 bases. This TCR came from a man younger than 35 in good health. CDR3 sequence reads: CASSGGERTGLNEKLFF. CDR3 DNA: TGTGCCAGCAGCGGAGGGGAGCGGACAGGGCTTAATGAAAAACTGTTTTTT. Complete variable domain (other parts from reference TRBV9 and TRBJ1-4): DSGVTQTPKHLITATGQRVTLRCSPRSGDLSVYWYQQSLDQGLQFLIQYYNGEERAKGNILERFSAQQFPDLHSELNLSSLELGDSALYFCASSGGERTGLNEKLFFGSGTQLSVL.